This TCR beta chain was recorded in a study of blood T cell repertoires in COVID-19. Looking at the study overall: T cells, B-cell-depleted T cells, or PBMCs supplied cDNA or gDNA.

Source study methods: Amplification with reference gene primers provided the estimates of nucleated cell counts. The assay was immunoSEQ multiplex PCR, and TCRdb's table has in-frame clones only and misses some. The V and J calls and clone size come from that table; D and trimming were worked out from the DNA. The sample lists roughly 120,000 clones, over 70% occurring once. This clone was seen a single time. Germline V gene sequence: CDR1 MNHEY, CDR2 SVGAGI. Trimming removed 5 bases at V and 0 bases at J, with 12 bases between. The CDR3 sequence is 15 residues long. Material: peripheral blood. The V gene is TRBV6-5, the J gene TRBJ2-3; D not certain. The sequence came from a man aged 50 or older with acute or convalescent COVID-19. The CDR3 region is CASSKSGSSTDTQYF. In nucleotides, the CDR3 is TGTGCCAGCAGTAAGTCCGGTTCTAGCACAGATACGCAGTATTTT.